Below, 24 T cell receptor beta chains from the same sample are listed, as sequenced in a study of blood T cell repertoires in COVID-19. The assay was immunoSEQ multiplex PCR, and TCRdb's table has in-frame clones only and misses some. Of 90,000 to 150,000 clones detected, 85% appear once; the ten largest clones hold roughly 10%. Sequenced: peripheral blood. All receptors come from a man older than 75 with acute or convalescent COVID-19.

The chain's CDR3 is CAWGPPAAGGETQYF. The CDR3 DNA reads TGTGCCTGGGGGCCCCCGGCAGCGGGGGGGGAGACCCAGTACTTC. This chain joins TRBV30 and TRBJ2-5; 10 bases are a match to TRBD2. The CDR3 spans 15 residues. V lost 5 bases and J lost 5; bases outside the gene matches: 11. Per germline, CDR1 GTSNPN and CDR2 SVGIG (reference sequence).

This sequence joins TRBV27 and TRBJ1-3; possibly TRBD1 for D (6 bases). V was pared by 0 bases and J by 0 bases, with 12 bases between. This CDR3 comprises 17 residues. CDR1 MNHEY and CDR2 SMNVEV come from the germline V gene (reference sequence). In nucleotides, the CDR3 is TGTGCCAGCAGTTTATCGTCCAGGGGCCCCTCTGGAAACACCATATATTTT. As protein: CASSLSSRGPSGNTIYF.

The chain couples TRBV19 to TRBJ1-1, with D perhaps matching TRBD1 (6 bases). V was clipped by 2 bases and J by 1 base, with 14 bases between them. Per germline, CDR1 LNHDA and CDR2 SQIVND (reference sequence). The CDR3 runs to 16 residues. This chain's CDR3 is CASSIMGGRGNTEAFF. Here the CDR3 DNA reads TGTGCCAGTAGTATAATGGGCGGCAGGGGGAACACTGAAGCTTTCTTT.

As to this clone: Other nucleotide sequences from this sample produce the same CDR3. The chain combines TRBV3-1 (or the pseudogene TRBV3-2) with TRBJ1-5, with D possibly TRBD1 on 6 matching bases. The germline gives CDR1 LGHDT, CDR2 YNNKEL (reference sequence). V lost 1 base, J lost 7 bases, and 8 bases lay in between. The CDR3 contains 13 residues. In DNA, the CDR3 is TGTGCCAGCAGCCAAGGAGGGGGACAGCCCCAGCATTTT. Protein: CASSQGGGQPQHF.

The rearrangement joins TRBV28 to TRBJ2-3, with 8 bases fitting TRBD2. The length of the CDR3 is 16 residues. J lost 5 bases, V lost 3 bases, and 10 bases had no gene match. CDR1 and CDR2 from the germline V gene are MDHEN and SYDVKM. CDR3 DNA: TGTGCCAGCAGTTTCCCCTCAGGAAGCGGGAGAGATACGCAGTATTTT. This gives the protein CASSFPSGSGRDTQYF.

The V call is TRBV10-2, the J call TRBJ2-7; 10 bases map to TRBD2. V gave up 7 bases and J gave up 3 bases; unmatched junction bases: 3. This CDR3 region has 13 residues. Per the germline V gene, CDR1 is WSHSY and CDR2 is SAAADI. CDR3 DNA sequence: TGCGCCAGCAATCTAGCGGGGGTCTACGAGCAGTACTTC. It is translated as CASNLAGVYEQYF.

The rearrangement joins TRBV6-5 to TRBJ2-1, with 13 nucleotides matching TRBD2. With 5 bases clipped from V and 8 bases from J, the junction kept 6 bases outside the gene matches. The CDR3 totals 15 residues. Germline values: CDR1 MNHEY, CDR2 SVGAGI. The CDR3 protein is CASSRLAGGRDEQFF. Written as DNA, the CDR3 is TGTGCCAGCAGTCGACTAGCGGGGGGCAGGGATGAGCAGTTCTTC.

The V and J genes are TRBV19 and TRBJ2-3; D is perhaps TRBD1 (5 bases). The ends were cut back, 6 bases at V and 1 base at J, with 5 bases in the middle. The CDR3 runs to 12 residues. Germline values: CDR1 LNHDA, CDR2 SQIVND (reference sequence). The CDR3 region has the DNA TGTGCCAGTAGAGGGGGCACAGATACGCAGTATTTT. This translates into CASRGGTDTQYF.

The chain has TRBV3-1 (or the pseudogene TRBV3-2) and TRBJ1-1; D unresolved. From germline, CDR1 is LGHDT and CDR2 YNNKEL (reference sequence). The germline V and J ends were trimmed by 4 bases and 1 base, with 10 bases remaining between them. CDR3 length equals 14 residues. CDR3 region: CASSLSRGNTEAFF. As DNA, the CDR3 is TGTGCCAGCAGCCTAAGTAGAGGGAACACTGAAGCTTTCTTT.

The genes are TRBV6-5 and TRBJ1-1, with D perhaps matching TRBD1 (6 bases). CDR1 and CDR2 from the germline V gene are MNHEY and SVGAGI. Trimming took off 6 bases at V and 6 bases at J, with 11 bases between the two ends. This CDR3 spans 12 amino acids. The CDR3 region has the DNA TGTGCCAGCAGACAGGGTATGTCTGAAGCTTTCTTT. This encodes CASRQGMSEAFF.

The chain has TRBV19 and TRBJ1-6; 7 bases map to TRBD1. Trimming cost V 0 bases and J 6 bases; bases outside gene matches: 2. The CDR3 is 15 amino acids. From germline, CDR1 is LNHDA and CDR2 SQIVND (reference sequence). The CDR3 loop reads CASSIENRGNSPLHF. In DNA, the CDR3 is TGTGCCAGTAGTATAGAGAACAGGGGTAATTCACCCCTCCACTTT.

The chain uses TRBV5-5 and TRBJ2-6; weak D call: TRBD1 (6 bases). This CDR3 has 17 residues. V was trimmed by 1 base and J by 4 bases, leaving 15 bases between them. Germline V gene data show CDR1 as SGHKS and CDR2 as YYEKEE (reference sequence). CDR3 nucleotides: TGTGCCAGCAGCTTGAGTTTGGGGACAAACGGGGCCAACGTCCTGACTTTC. It translates to CASSLSLGTNGANVLTF.

This clone was detected once. CDR3 sequence reads: CSAARSDTQYF. CDR3 DNA sequence: TGCAGTGCTGCGAGGTCCGATACGCAGTATTTT. This chain joins TRBV20-1 and TRBJ2-3; D remains ambiguous. V was clipped by 5 bases and J by 6 bases, with 9 bases between them. CDR1 DFQATT and CDR2 SNEGSKA come from the germline V gene (reference sequence). This CDR3 comprises 11 residues.

The chain carries TRBV6-2 or TRBV6-3 and TRBJ2-4; 16 nucleotides align to TRBD2. V lost 4 bases, J lost 1 base, and 4 bases stayed unmatched. The CDR3 is 18 residues long. Germline CDR1 and CDR2: MNHEY and SVGEGT. The CDR3 nucleotides are TGTGCCAGCAGTTCCGGGGGACTAGCGGGAGGGGCCAAAAACATTCAGTACTTC. This sequence encodes CASSSGGLAGGAKNIQYF.

This chain joins TRBV27 and TRBJ2-1, with 12 bases identical to TRBD2. This CDR3 is 16 amino acids long. The V segment lost 4 bases and the J segment 10 bases; nucleotides outside the gene matches: 11. Germline V gene sequence: CDR1 MNHEY, CDR2 SMNVEV (reference sequence). The CDR3 spells CASSSSGLAGSYEQFF. DNA for the CDR3: TGTGCCAGCAGTTCCTCCGGACTAGCGGGATCCTACGAGCAGTTCTTC.

This chain uses TRBV6-5 with TRBJ2-3; TRBD2 matches at 11 bases. Germline-derived CDR1 and CDR2 are MNHEY and SVGAGI. The CDR3 sequence is 16 residues long. After removal of 4 bases from V and 5 bases from J, the junction contained 8 bases not matched to a gene. The CDR3 region has the DNA TGTGCCAGCAGTTCCATACTAGCGGGAGTGGTAGATACGCAGTATTTT. It yields the protein CASSSILAGVVDTQYF.

This chain links TRBV7-6 with TRBJ2-7, with 12 bases lining up with TRBD2. CDR3 length: 16 residues. CDR1 and CDR2 from the germline V gene are SGHVS and FNYEAQ. Trimming took 5 bases from V and 2 from J; bases not matched to a gene: 7. The CDR3 is CASSPGLAGSPYEQYF. The CDR3 coding sequence is TGTGCCAGCAGCCCCGGACTAGCGGGGTCACCCTACGAGCAGTACTTC.

The V and J genes are TRBV5-1 and TRBJ2-2; D not resolved. Trimming removed 0 bases at V and 1 base at J, with 13 bases between. From germline, CDR1 is SGHRS and CDR2 YFSETQ. This CDR3 has 17 amino acids. The CDR3 nucleotides are TGCGCCAGCAGCTTGGACAGCTTTCCTTTGAACACCGGGGAGCTGTTTTTT. Its translation is CASSLDSFPLNTGELFF.

The chain uses TRBV10-3 and TRBJ2-7; 9 bases fit TRBD1. Trimming took 2 bases from V and 3 from J; bases not matched to a gene: 2. This CDR3 is 14 amino acids long. CDR1 and CDR2 from the germline V gene are ENHRY and SYGVKD. CDR3 loop: CAISEPDRGYEQYF. The CDR3 DNA follows: TGTGCCATCAGTGAGCCGGACAGGGGCTACGAGCAGTACTTC.

This rearrangement joins TRBV5-1 to TRBJ1-3; no clear D gene. Germline V gene lookup returns CDR1 SGHRS and CDR2 YFSETQ. The CDR3 has 15 amino acids. Trimming left V 0 bases short and J 2 bases short, with 9 bases between. CDR3 coding DNA: TGCGCCAGCAGCTTGGCCGCGGCTCCTGGAAACACCATATATTTT. Translating it yields CASSLAAAPGNTIYF.

The chain has TRBV30 and TRBJ1-5; D may be TRBD1 (6 bases). This CDR3 contains 14 residues. Germline CDR1 and CDR2: GTSNPN and SVGIG (reference sequence). Between the trimmed V and J ends, which lost 2 bases and 2 bases, there was a span of 10 bases. In DNA form, the CDR3 reads TGTGCCTGGAGTCGGGGGGCAGGCAATCAGCCCCAGCATTTT. It specifies CAWSRGAGNQPQHF.

This clone was counted between two and nine times. Written as DNA, the CDR3 is TGTGCCAGCAGTTTGGCAGGGTTATCCTCTAATCAGCCCCAGCATTTT. Translation gives CASSLAGLSSNQPQHF. V is TRBV27 and J is TRBJ1-5, with D maybe TRBD1 (5 bases). Germline lookup yields CDR1 MNHEY and CDR2 SMNVEV (reference sequence). Deletions cut 3 bases from V and 4 bases from J, with 16 bases between. The CDR3 contains 16 residues.

The rearrangement links TRBV5-6 to TRBJ1-1; D call uncertain. Trimming cost V 5 bases and J 4 bases, with 18 bases left between them. This CDR3 has 15 amino acids. Germline CDR1 is SGHDT and CDR2 is YYEEEE. The CDR3 sequence: CASSSSGVWSTEAFF. The DNA for the CDR3 is TGTGCCAGCAGTTCTAGTGGCGTTTGGTCCACTGAAGCTTTCTTT.

The chain combines TRBV6-2 or TRBV6-3 with TRBJ2-7, with TRBD2 matching over 9 bases. CDR1 MNHEY and CDR2 SVGEGT come from the germline V gene. The CDR3 covers 16 residues. The V and J ends lost 0 bases and 2 bases, in that order; junction bases with no gene match: 5. The CDR3 bases are TGTGCCAGCAGTTACTCCGCGGCTAGCGGGACCTACGAGCAGTACTTC. This translates into CASSYSAASGTYEQYF.